Following are 26 T cell receptor beta chains from one sample sequenced in a study of vaccination effects on CD4 cells after COVID-19. ViraFEST assay sequencing came after antigen-specific CD4+ T cells were expanded with viral peptide pools. CD4+ T cell isolation took place after approximately 11 days of culture. Vaccinated participants had no history of SARS-CoV-2 infection and tested negative for nucleocapsid antibodies. The antigens of these receptors remain unknown. TCRdb's copy holds only in-frame clones and misses some; the assay was immunoSEQ multiplex PCR. The sample consists of 25,000 to 35,000 clones, more than 70% of them appearing once. Sample: CD4+ T cells from PBMCs cultured with SARS-CoV-2 spike peptides, taken before COVID-19 vaccination. The receptors were sampled from a human donor who received a COVID-19 vaccine.

V is TRBV11-3 and J is TRBJ1-1, with 8 nucleotides matching TRBD1. J lost 10 bases, V lost 5 bases, and 12 bases had no gene match. CDR3 length equals 14 residues. CDR1 is SGHNT, CDR2 YENEEA, per germline. The CDR3 nucleotides are TGTGCCAGCAGCCCCGGGACAGGTTCTGGTGGAGCTTTCTTT. Translation: CASSPGTGSGGAFF.

This sequence joins TRBV13 and TRBJ2-7; perhaps TRBD2 as D (6 bases). The CDR3 runs to 17 residues. The germline gives CDR1 PRHDT, CDR2 FYEKMQ (reference sequence). V lost 6 bases to trimming and J lost 2 bases, with 23 bases between them. Here the CDR3 DNA reads TGTGCCAGCAGTCTGCAAGTCTCGGGGAGGTGGACCTACGAGCAGTACTTC. It encodes CASSLQVSGRWTYEQYF.

J is TRBJ2-7 and V is TRBV28; D might be TRBD2 (5 bases). The V end lost 6 bases, the J end lost 1 base, and 10 bases lay between the germline ends. CDR3 length: 13 residues. Per the germline V gene, CDR1 is MDHEN and CDR2 is SYDVKM. The CDR3 DNA follows: TGTGCCAGCAGGGTGGGAGAGTCCTACGAGCAGTACTTC. Protein sequence: CASRVGESYEQYF.

This chain connects TRBV5-1 to TRBJ2-7; 10 bases map to TRBD1. This CDR3 comprises 14 residues. Trimming cost V 5 bases and J 5 bases; bases outside gene matches: 7. Germline CDR1 and CDR2: SGHRS and YFSETQ. CDR3 residues: CASSFLDRGNEQYF. For the CDR3, the DNA is TGCGCCAGCAGTTTCCTGGACAGGGGGAACGAGCAGTACTTC. The full variable domain, completed using reference TRBV5-1 and TRBJ2-7, is KAGVTQTPRYLIKTRGQQVTLSCSPISGHRSVSWYQQTPGQGLQFLFEYFSETQRNKGNFPGRFSGRQFSNSRSEMNVSTLELGDSALYLCASSFLDRGNEQYFGPGTRLTVT.

The chain employs TRBV6-6 and TRBJ2-7; 8 bases match TRBD2. Trimming removed 8 bases from V and 6 bases from J; junction bases left unmatched: 9. CDR3 length equals 13 residues. Per the germline V gene, CDR1 is MNHNY and CDR2 is SVGAGI (reference sequence). The CDR3 DNA follows: TGTGCCAGCGGCGGGGGTAGCGGGGCCGAGCAGTACTTC. Its translation: CASGGGSGAEQYF.

The gene calls are TRBV3-1 (or the pseudogene TRBV3-2) and TRBJ2-3; TRBD2 matches 14 bases. Per germline, CDR1 LGHDT and CDR2 YNNKEL (reference sequence). The CDR3 contains 19 residues. V was clipped by 2 bases and J by 3 bases; unmatched bases: 10. CDR3 DNA sequence: TGTGCCAGCAGCCAACGGGGGGGACTAGCGGGAGACGGGACAGATACGCAGTATTTT. Translating gives CASSQRGGLAGDGTDTQYF.

This clone has only a few counts. The chain's CDR3 is CASSPGQGAVAYGYTF. The CDR3 DNA is TGCGCCAGCAGCCCCGGACAGGGGGCGGTAGCCTATGGCTACACCTTC. V usage is TRBV5-1 and J usage is TRBJ1-2; 11 bases align to TRBD1. With V trimmed by 4 bases and J by 4 bases, 9 bases remained unmatched. The length of the CDR3 is 16 residues. Germline assignment: CDR1 SGHRS and CDR2 YFSETQ.

This chain connects TRBV6-2 or TRBV6-3 to TRBJ1-1, with D perhaps TRBD1 (5 bases). Trimming stripped 0 bases from V and 0 bases from J, with 14 bases between. The CDR3 has 17 amino acids. The germline V gene has CDR1 MNHEY and CDR2 SVGEGT. CDR3 nucleotides: TGTGCCAGCAGTTACTCGGGGCAGCGAGCGATGAACACTGAAGCTTTCTTT. Residues: CASSYSGQRAMNTEAFF.

V and J are TRBV15 and TRBJ1-1; no clear D. With 4 bases removed from V and 1 base from J, the gap between germline ends came to 7 bases. The germline gives CDR1 LNHNV, CDR2 YYDKDF (reference sequence). The CDR3 spans 13 residues. The CDR3 bases are TGTGCCACCAGCAAGTTAGGGAACACTGAAGCTTTCTTT. It specifies CATSKLGNTEAFF.

A note on this clone: Relative to the germline gene, one junction end is altered; a read error may explain this. The V gene is TRBV7-7, the J gene TRBJ2-1, with 11 nucleotides matching TRBD2. This CDR3 has 17 amino acids. Looked up from germline, CDR1 is SSHAT and CDR2 is FNYEAQ (reference sequence). In DNA, the CDR3 is TGTGCTAGCAGCTTGACGTCGATAGCGGGAGGGGGGGGTGAGCAGTTCTTC. Amino acids: CASSLTSIAGGGGEQFF.

This chain links TRBV6-5 with TRBJ1-1, with 8 bases that match TRBD1. The ends lost 7 bases at V and 1 base at J; junction bases unmatched: 5. Germline CDR1 is MNHEY and CDR2 is SVGAGI. CDR3 length equals 14 residues. CDR3 bases: TGTGCCAGCACTCACGGGACAGGGAACACTGAAGCTTTCTTT. It codes for CASTHGTGNTEAFF.

The rearrangement joins TRBV25-1 to TRBJ2-7; possibly TRBD2 for D (5 bases). The CDR3 covers 13 residues. V lost 5 bases to trimming and J lost 2 bases, with 10 bases between them. Germline values: CDR1 MGHDK, CDR2 SYGVNS. The CDR3 DNA sequence: TGTGCCAGCAGTAGGAACGGGGCCTACGAGCAGTACTTC. Encoded protein: CASSRNGAYEQYF.

This sequence joins TRBV7-3 and TRBJ1-1; D is unclear. Germline assignment: CDR1 SGHTA and CDR2 FQGTGA. CDR3 length: 13 residues. Trimming stripped 1 base from V and 3 bases from J, with 6 bases between. The CDR3 nucleotides are TGTGCCAGCAGCTTAAGCCCGGACACTGAAGCTTTCTTT. It is translated as CASSLSPDTEAFF.

The chain uses TRBV30 and TRBJ1-2, with D perhaps matching TRBD1 (5 bases). The V gene lost 3 bases and the J gene lost 8 bases, with 16 bases spanning the gap. The CDR3 loop spans 13 amino acids. CDR1 and CDR2 from the germline V gene are GTSNPN and SVGIG (reference sequence). CDR3 loop: CAWSPLGPLGYTF. The CDR3 region has the DNA TGTGCCTGGAGCCCGTTGGGGCCGTTGGGCTACACCTTC.

The J gene is TRBJ2-2, the V gene TRBV4-3; TRBD1 matches 10 bases. Germline trimming cut 3 bases from V and 4 bases from J; bases unmatched to any gene: 5. The CDR3 is 16 amino acids. The V gene's germline CDR1 is LGHNA and CDR2 YSLEER. The CDR3, as DNA: TGCGCCAGCAGCCAGAGACAGGGGGCGAGCACCGGGGAGCTGTTTTTT. Its translation is CASSQRQGASTGELFF.

The chain couples TRBV2 to TRBJ2-1, with D unclear. This CDR3 has 14 residues. Trimming removed 6 bases from V and 0 bases from J, with 9 bases in between. Germline-derived CDR1 and CDR2 are SNHLY and FYNNEI. This CDR3 reads CASRKLRSYNEQFF. CDR3 in DNA: TGTGCCAGCAGGAAACTACGCTCCTACAATGAGCAGTTCTTC. The entire variable domain, with the rest obtained from reference TRBV2 and TRBJ2-1, is as follows: EPEVTQTPSHQVTQMGQEVILRCVPISNHLYFYWYRQILGQKVEFLVSFYNNEISEKSEIFDDQFSVERPDGSNFTLKIRSTKLEDSAMYFCASRKLRSYNEQFFGPGTRLTVL.

V is TRBV2 and J is TRBJ2-5; unclear D gene. V was cut by 3 bases and J by 1 base, with 15 bases left in between. This CDR3 spans 16 amino acids. Germline CDR1 reads SNHLY; CDR2 reads FYNNEI. The CDR3 protein is CASSEGWQEPQETQYF. The CDR3 DNA follows: TGTGCCAGCAGTGAGGGGTGGCAGGAACCCCAAGAGACCCAGTACTTC.

Only one count was recorded for this clone. The chain recombines TRBV9 with TRBJ1-4; TRBD1 is a possible D gene (5 bases). The CDR3 is 17 residues long. Looked up from germline, CDR1 is SGDLS and CDR2 is YYNGEE. Trimming cost V 0 bases and J 6 bases, with 18 bases left between them. CDR3 loop: CASSVAAGMRGDEKLFF. DNA of the CDR3: TGTGCCAGCAGCGTAGCAGCTGGTATGAGGGGCGATGAAAAACTGTTTTTT.

This clone is labeled large. The chain joins TRBV24-1 to TRBJ1-6, with 8 nucleotides matching TRBD1. CDR3 length: 13 residues. From germline, CDR1 is KGHDR and CDR2 SFDVKD. V lost 9 bases and J lost 10; bases outside the gene matches: 7. In DNA form, the CDR3 reads TGTGCCACCCTGACAGGGGTGGGATCACCCCTCCACTTT. Translated: CATLTGVGSPLHF.

This clone rates as medium-sized. J is TRBJ1-4 and V is TRBV15; D not certain. V lost 3 bases and J 6 bases, leaving 11 bases between the germline ends. Germline values: CDR1 LNHNV, CDR2 YYDKDF (reference sequence). There are 14 residues in the CDR3. CDR3 nucleotide sequence: TGTGCCACCAGCAGGGGCACGGAGGATGAAAAACTGTTTTTT. Translating it yields CATSRGTEDEKLFF. The variable domain in full, with the rest retrieved from reference TRBV15 and TRBJ1-4, is DAMVIQNPRYQVTQFGKPVTLSCSQTLNHNVMYWYQQKSSQAPKLLFHYYDKDFNNEADTPDNFQSRRPNTSFCFLDIRSPGLGDTAMYLCATSRGTEDEKLFFGSGTQLSVL.

J is TRBJ1-6 and V is TRBV2, with D unresolved. The germline V and J ends were trimmed by 1 base and 5 bases, with 9 bases remaining between them. The CDR3 covers 15 residues. Germline-derived CDR1 and CDR2 are SNHLY and FYNNEI. The CDR3 DNA follows: TGTGCCAGCAGTGAAGGCAGGACCGATAATTCACCCCTCCACTTT. Amino acid sequence: CASSEGRTDNSPLHF.

This chain uses TRBV7-9 with TRBJ1-2; 8 bases match TRBD1. Germline V gene data show CDR1 as SEHNR and CDR2 as FQNEAQ (reference sequence). V shed 8 bases and J 3 bases; nucleotides not matched to a gene: 5. The CDR3 runs 13 residues. The CDR3 reads CASLPTGDYGYTF. The DNA for the CDR3 is TGTGCCAGCCTACCGACAGGGGACTATGGCTACACCTTC.

By frequency in the sample, this clone is medium-sized. The genes are TRBV30 and TRBJ1-4; 10 bases map to TRBD1. Germline CDR1 and CDR2: GTSNPN and SVGIG (reference sequence). This CDR3 spans 16 amino acids. V shed 7 bases, J shed 8 bases, and the junction held 16 bases outside the gene matches. The CDR3, as DNA: TGTGCCTCACGTGAATCGACAGGGGGCTGGGGAGAAAAACTGTTTTTT. This translates into CASRESTGGWGEKLFF.

The chain is built from TRBV30 and TRBJ1-1; no definite D call. V was cut by 2 bases and J by 3 bases, with 10 bases left in between. CDR1 is GTSNPN, CDR2 SVGIG, per germline (reference sequence). The CDR3 length is 13 residues. This chain's CDR3 is CAWSLTGDTEAFF. Here the CDR3 DNA reads TGTGCCTGGAGTTTAACTGGGGACACTGAAGCTTTCTTT.

This chain uses TRBV9 with TRBJ2-2; D is ambiguous. The CDR3 is made up of 12 amino acids. Trimming took off 0 bases at V and 8 bases at J, with 5 bases between the two ends. CDR1 SGDLS and CDR2 YYNGEE come from the germline V gene. CDR3 sequence: CASSVVRGELFF. DNA of the CDR3: TGTGCCAGCAGCGTAGTACGAGGGGAGCTGTTTTTT. Filled out from reference TRBV9 and TRBJ2-2, the complete variable domain reads DSGVTQTPKHLITATGQRVTLRCSPRSGDLSVYWYQQSLDQGLQFLIQYYNGEERAKGNILERFSAQQFPDLHSELNLSSLELGDSALYFCASSVVRGELFFGEGSRLTVL.

V and J are TRBV6-2 or TRBV6-3 and TRBJ1-6; D not resolved. Trimming took off 2 bases at V and 6 bases at J, with 11 bases between the two ends. The CDR3 is made up of 15 amino acids. Germline CDR1 reads MNHEY; CDR2 reads SVGEGT. This CDR3 is CASSYVAPRNSPLHF. In DNA, the CDR3 is TGTGCCAGCAGTTACGTAGCCCCTCGTAATTCACCCCTCCACTTT.